This is a list of T cell receptor beta chains from one sample in a study of technical replicates of blood from a few donors. TCRdb keeps only in-frame clones here, not all; method: immunoSEQ multiplex PCR. The sample has approximately 79,000 clones, around 97% seen once. Sequenced input: T cells isolated from PBMCs. All receptors derive from a human donor in good health. Each CDR3 is given with its conserved first and last residue. D genes are given only for firm matches. The size entry is marked missing in some rows and otherwise reads once, few, many or a size class.

j_gene	v_gene	d_gene	abundance	CDR3nt	CDR3aa
TRBJ2-5	TRBV6-1	NA	NA	TGTGCCAGCCAGACTAGTCAGTACAGTAGAGAGACCCAGTACTTC	CASQTSQYSRETQYF
TRBJ1-3	TRBV30	NA	NA	TGTGCCCTGGTCTTGACTTCTGGAAACACCATATATTTT	CALVLTSGNTIYF
TRBJ1-2	TRBV4-1	NA	NA	TGCGCCAGCAGCCAAGGGAGGTATGGCTACACCTTC	CASSQGRYGYTF
TRBJ1-2	TRBV18	NA	NA	TGTGCCAGCTCACGATATGAAGAAACGGTCTATGGCTACACCTTC	CASSRYEETVYGYTF
TRBJ1-4	TRBV6-6	NA	NA	TGTGCCAGCAGTTATATGCAGGAACTGTTTTTT	CASSYMQELFF
TRBJ2-3	TRBV28	NA	once	TGTGCCAGCAGTGTGCCGGGATCCACAGATACGCAGTATTTT	CASSVPGSTDTQYF
TRBJ1-1	TRBV5-1	NA	NA	TGCGCCAGCAGCTTGGGGACGGGATCCGGACCGATCGATGAAGCTTTCTTT	CASSLGTGSGPIDEAFF
TRBJ2-2	TRBV29-1	TRBD1	NA	TGCAGCGTCCCAACCGGGACAGGGAACACCGGGGAGCTGTTTTTT	CSVPTGTGNTGELFF
TRBJ2-2	TRBV5-4	TRBD2	NA	TGTGCCAGCAGCCGCGGGGGGGCCGGGTCCGGGGAGCTGTTTTTT	CASSRGGAGSGELFF
TRBJ1-4	TRBV6-5	NA	NA	TGTGCCAGCAGTTACTCGATGACTGGGAATGAAAAACTGTTTTTT	CASSYSMTGNEKLFF
TRBJ1-5	TRBV19	TRBD1	NA	TGTGCCAGTAGTATCGGGACAGGGGCCCTCCGGCCCCAGCATTTT	CASSIGTGALRPQHF
TRBJ2-7	TRBV5-6	TRBD1	NA	TGTGCCAGCAGCTTGTGGGGGACAGGTCGAGGGAACGAGCAGTACTTC	CASSLWGTGRGNEQYF
TRBJ2-5	TRBV4-2	NA	NA	TGTGCCAGCAGCCAAGAAGTTATCGGACAGACCTACGAGGGGCAGTACTTC	CASSQEVIGQTYEGQYF
TRBJ2-7	TRBV11-2	NA	NA	TGTGCCAGCAGCTTCCGTGATGCGGAAACCTACGAGCAGTACTTC	CASSFRDAETYEQYF
TRBJ2-7	TRBV28	NA	NA	TGTGCCAGCAGTTCCGTGGGCAGGACTCAGGCCTACGAGCAGTACTTC	CASSSVGRTQAYEQYF
TRBJ2-5	TRBV5-1	TRBD2	NA	TGCGCCAGCAGCTTCCCCACTAGCGGACCAGAGACCCAGTACTTC	CASSFPTSGPETQYF
TRBJ2-7	TRBV19	NA	NA	TGTGCCAGTAGTGCGGGGACAGCCGCCTACGAGCAGTACTTC	CASSAGTAAYEQYF
TRBJ2-3	TRBV7-3	TRBD2	NA	TGTGCCAGCAGCTTAGTACGGGGGGGGGTAGATACGCAGTATTTT	CASSLVRGGVDTQYF
TRBJ2-5	TRBV12-5	TRBD2	NA	TGTGCTAGTGGTTTGAGGCTAGCGGGGGTACAGACCCAGTACTTC	CASGLRLAGVQTQYF
TRBJ1-1	TRBV7-9	NA	few	TGTGCCAGCAGCTTAGATGGGGGCAGGTCAGAGGAAGCTTTCTTT	CASSLDGGRSEEAFF
TRBJ2-5	TRBV6-5	TRBD2	NA	TGTGCCGCCGCGCACGGGACTAGCGGTGAGACCCAGTACTTC	CAAAHGTSGETQYF
TRBJ1-2	TRBV10-3	TRBD1	NA	TGTGCCATCAGTGTAACAGGGGAAGATGGCTACACCTTC	CAISVTGEDGYTF
TRBJ2-7	TRBV15	TRBD2	NA	TGTGCCACCAGCCCTCGACTAGCGGACACCTACGAGCAGTACTTC	CATSPRLADTYEQYF
TRBJ2-3	TRBV7-9	NA	NA	TGTGCCAGCAGCTTAAAGGGGATGGGCGGCACAGATACGCAGTATTTT	CASSLKGMGGTDTQYF
TRBJ2-3	TRBV4-1	TRBD1	NA	TGCGCCAGCAGCCAAGGTTTGCGGACAGGGGTCACAGATACGCAGTATTTT	CASSQGLRTGVTDTQYF
TRBJ1-2	TRBV6-5	NA	NA	TGTGCCAGCAGACGGGTCTCTCTTAACTATGGCTACACCTTC	CASRRVSLNYGYTF
TRBJ1-5	TRBV6-4	NA	NA	TGTGCCAGCTCTCCTGACAGTCAGGGGAATCAGCCCCAGCATTTT	CASSPDSQGNQPQHF
TRBJ1-2	TRBV2	TRBD1	NA	TGTGCCAGCAGGGCGGGACAGGGGAACTATGGCTACACCTTC	CASRAGQGNYGYTF
TRBJ2-2	TRBV11-3	TRBD1	NA	TGTGCCAGCACCGATCGGACAGGGGATTTAAGCGGGGAGCTGTTTTTT	CASTDRTGDLSGELFF
TRBJ1-2	TRBV14	NA	NA	TGTGCCAGCAGCCAATTGGCAGGGACTTATGGCTACACCTTC	CASSQLAGTYGYTF
TRBJ1-2	TRBV7-8	NA	few	TGTGCCAGCAGCCCGACAGGCTCTAACTATGGCTACACCTTC	CASSPTGSNYGYTF
TRBJ1-1	TRBV28	NA	NA	TGTGCCAGCAGTTTTGTTCGCGAGATTATGAACACTGAAGCTTTCTTT	CASSFVREIMNTEAFF
TRBJ2-7	TRBV1	NA	NA	TGCACCAGCAGCCAAGATAGGGTCACTAGCTCCGTCCACGAGCAGTACTTC	CTSSQDRVTSSVHEQYF